This T cell receptor (beta chain) stems from a study of T-cell reconstitution after alpha-beta-depleted transplantation in children. It was with unique molecular identifiers that the TCRbeta library was prepared. TCRdb fed the PCR reads into MiXCR, producing one record per CDR3 protein. The table lists 400,000 to 500,000 distinct CDR3 sequences, about a tenth of them singletons. The CDR3 length is 15 residues. The J segment lost 4 bases and the V segment lost 1 base, leaving 7 bases of the junction unmatched. This clonotype was detected only a few times. The sequence derives from a human donor who donated a stem cell graft to a child with acute myeloid leukemia. This sample comprised PBMCs from the stem cell graft donor, obtained from the stem cell graft. The genes are TRBV12-3 or TRBV12-4 and TRBJ2-7; 7 positions match TRBD2. The CDR3 reads CASSLGLTSRYEQYF. In DNA form, the CDR3 reads TGTGCCAGCAGTTTAGGCTTGACTAGCAGGTACGAGCAGTACTTC.